These 12 T cell receptor beta chains originate from one sample sequenced in a study of Tregs in tolerant kidney transplant recipients. Produced via immunoSEQ multiplex PCR; TCRdb's table is partial and in-frame only. In the table there are about 110,000 clones, around 90% of which are singletons. The sample consisted of CD4+ T cells from blood, taken before the transplant. These receptors originate from a human donor who received a combined kidney and bone marrow transplant.

This clone was detected a few times. The rearrangement joins TRBV19 to TRBJ1-5; D might be TRBD1 (5 bases). The germline gives CDR1 LNHDA, CDR2 SQIVND (reference sequence). This CDR3 comprises 15 residues. V was cut by 1 base and J by 4 bases, with 11 bases left in between. The chain's CDR3 is CASSIVAGQNQPQHF. CDR3 sequence (DNA): TGTGCCAGTAGTATAGTTGCAGGGCAAAATCAGCCCCAGCATTTT.

V gene TRBV11-2 combines with J gene TRBJ2-3; 8 bases line up with TRBD2. CDR3 length equals 15 residues. Germline loops: CDR1 SGHAT, CDR2 FQNNGV. V lost 5 bases to trimming and J lost 2 bases; unmatched junction nucleotides: 6. CDR3 sequence reads: CASSKTGGDTDTQYF. CDR3 bases: TGTGCCAGCAGCAAGACCGGGGGGGACACAGATACGCAGTATTTT.

V and J are TRBV9 and TRBJ2-1; 8 nucleotides line up with TRBD2. CDR1 is SGDLS, CDR2 YYNGEE, per germline. The CDR3 totals 16 residues. The trim removed 0 bases at V and 3 bases at J, leaving 5 bases unmatched. The CDR3 DNA sequence: TGTGCCAGCAGCGTAGGGCCGGGGGGGCACTACAATGAGCAGTTCTTC. Its translation is CASSVGPGGHYNEQFF.

V gene TRBV7-8 combines with J gene TRBJ2-2; 9 nucleotides match TRBD2. The CDR3 sequence is 16 residues long. Germline assignment: CDR1 SGHVS and CDR2 FQNEAQ. V shed 1 base, J shed 8 bases, and the junction held 8 bases outside the gene matches. CDR3 nucleotide sequence: TGTGCCAGCAGCTTAGGCGGACTAGCGATCAATGGGGAGCTGTTTTTT. This gives the protein CASSLGGLAINGELFF.

The chain has TRBV18 and TRBJ1-2; D may be TRBD1 (6 bases). V was clipped by 6 bases and J by 5 bases, with 10 bases between them. The CDR3 sequence is 12 residues long. Germline V gives CDR1 KGHSH, CDR2 LQKENI. The CDR3 spells CASSRGTYGYTF. CDR3 DNA: TGTGCCAGCTCGAGGGGGACGTATGGCTACACCTTC.

V usage is TRBV11-2 and J usage is TRBJ1-2; the D gene is possibly TRBD1 (5 bases). The V end lost 3 bases, the J end lost 3 bases, and 14 bases lay between the germline ends. There are 15 residues in the CDR3. Germline V CDR1 and CDR2: SGHAT, FQNNGV. The CDR3 loop is CASSFFAGEDYGYTF. In nucleotides, the CDR3 is TGTGCCAGCAGCTTTTTCGCGGGGGAGGACTATGGCTACACCTTC.

The chain carries TRBV10-3 and TRBJ2-3; D is perhaps TRBD1 (6 bases). This CDR3 is 16 amino acids long. Germline V CDR1 and CDR2: ENHRY, SYGVKD. V was clipped by 8 bases and J by 5 bases, with 23 bases between them. CDR3 nucleotide sequence: TGTGCCATCCGAGCCCGGGAAGGGGGAGTCGGAGATACGCAGTATTTT. Translated, it gives CAIRAREGGVGDTQYF.

The chain carries TRBV30 and TRBJ2-5; 15 bases match TRBD2. The V gene's germline CDR1 is GTSNPN and CDR2 SVGIG (reference sequence). The CDR3 runs to 19 residues. Trimming took 0 bases from V and 5 from J; bases not matched to a gene: 13. The chain's CDR3 is CAWSVQGAPGTSGRETQYF. The DNA for the CDR3 is TGTGCCTGGAGTGTCCAGGGGGCGCCTGGGACTAGCGGGAGGGAGACCCAGTACTTC.

V gene TRBV19 combines with J gene TRBJ2-1, with 9 bases fitting TRBD2. V dropped 5 bases and J dropped 1; count of bases not matched to a gene: 6. Germline V gene lookup returns CDR1 LNHDA and CDR2 SQIVND (reference sequence). There are 16 residues in the CDR3. This CDR3 is CASSLSGRKSYNEQFF. DNA of the CDR3: TGTGCCAGTAGTCTAAGCGGGAGGAAATCCTACAATGAGCAGTTCTTC.

V usage is TRBV6-6 and J usage is TRBJ1-1; no definite D call. Trimming shortened V by 4 bases and J by 5 bases, and 11 bases separated the two germline ends. Germline CDR1 reads MNHNY; CDR2 reads SVGAGI (reference sequence). This CDR3 is built from 13 residues. The CDR3 coding sequence is TGTGCCAGCAGTTCCCCGTCGAGGACTGAAGCTTTCTTT. This gives the protein CASSSPSRTEAFF.

The sample holds a few counts of this clone. CDR3 DNA sequence: TGTGCCATCAGCCCTAGGACAGGGGACTACGAGCAGTACTTC. Translation gives CAISPRTGDYEQYF. V usage is TRBV10-3 and J usage is TRBJ2-7; 9 nucleotides align to TRBD1. The germline V gene has CDR1 ENHRY and CDR2 SYGVKD. CDR3 size: 14 residues. Trimming removed 6 bases from V and 3 bases from J; junction bases left unmatched: 6.

The chain uses TRBV4-2 and TRBJ1-5, with 7 bases aligning to TRBD1. V was pared by 4 bases and J by 2 bases, with 5 bases of the junction left unmatched. The CDR3 loop spans 15 amino acids. The germline V gene has CDR1 LGHNA and CDR2 YNFKEQ. The CDR3 reads CASSLIGQGNQPQHF. The DNA of the CDR3 is TGTGCCAGCAGCCTAATAGGACAGGGCAATCAGCCCCAGCATTTT.